This passage covers 15 T cell receptor beta chains from one sample sequenced in a study of CD8 T cells in ankylosing spondylitis. TCRdb re-derived calls from the 5' RACE reads in MiXCR, one entry per CDR3 protein. The sample records 150,000 or so distinct CDR3 sequences, more than 9% being singletons. Sequencing was done on a sample of blood, either unsorted or a sorted T cell fraction (not recorded which). The receptors shown here come from a male donor with ankylosing spondylitis or in good health (not recorded which).

This clonotype was seen many times. V usage is TRBV5-5 and J usage is TRBJ2-7; no firm D call. V dropped 2 bases and J dropped 4 bases, with 25 bases sitting between them. CDR1 is SGHKS, CDR2 YYEKEE, per germline (reference sequence). There are 18 residues in the CDR3. CDR3 protein: CASSLVSIGQTSVYEQYF. The CDR3 DNA is TGTGCCAGCAGCTTAGTTTCTATCGGCCAGACCTCTGTATACGAGCAGTACTTC. The whole variable domain, filled in from reference TRBV5-5 and TRBJ2-7, reads DAGVTQSPTHLIKTRGQQVTLRCSPISGHKSVSWYQQVLGQGPQFIFQYYEKEERGRGNFPDRFSARQFPNYSSELNVNALLLGDSALYLCASSLVSIGQTSVYEQYFGPGTRLTVT.

The chain employs TRBV20-1 and TRBJ2-1; D is uncertain. CDR3 length: 15 residues. Trimming took off 0 bases at V and 3 bases at J, with 12 bases between the two ends. From germline, CDR1 is DFQATT and CDR2 SNEGSKA (reference sequence). The CDR3 DNA reads TGCAGTGCTAGAGATCTTGAGGCTAACTACAATGAGCAGTTCTTC. It yields the protein CSARDLEANYNEQFF.

This clonotype was observed a handful of times. The chain has TRBV11-2 and TRBJ2-1, with TRBD2 identical over 12 bases. Per the germline V gene, CDR1 is SGHAT and CDR2 is FQNNGV. Trimming removed 2 bases from V and 4 bases from J; junction bases left unmatched: 6. This CDR3 has 17 residues. CDR3 in DNA: TGTGCCAGCAGCTTACTAGCGGGAGGGAGTTTTTACAATGAGCAGTTCTTC. Residues: CASSLLAGGSFYNEQFF.

This clonotype occurred many times. This chain joins TRBV9 and TRBJ2-3; the D is unclear. V lost 3 bases and J lost 8, with 16 bases in between. This CDR3 comprises 14 residues. Germline V gene lookup returns CDR1 SGDLS and CDR2 YYNGEE. The CDR3 region has the DNA TGTGCCAGCAGCGCCACCCTAGGATCGGGTACGCAGTATTTT. This codes for CASSATLGSGTQYF.

The chain joins TRBV7-2 to TRBJ2-3; TRBD1 agrees at 7 bases. With 10 bases clipped from V and 4 bases from J, the junction kept 11 bases outside the gene matches. The CDR3 spans 14 residues. Germline CDR1 SGHTA, CDR2 FQGNSA. In DNA form, the CDR3 reads TGTGCCACCGCTCCAGCAGGGGGAGCAGATACGCAGTATTTT. Its translation is CATAPAGGADTQYF.

This clonotype was recorded a few times. The chain employs TRBV7-9 and TRBJ1-2; weak D call: TRBD1 (5 bases). The CDR3 consists of 11 residues. The V gene's germline CDR1 is SEHNR and CDR2 FQNEAQ (reference sequence). Between the trimmed V and J ends, which lost 7 bases and 8 bases, there was a span of 11 bases. CDR3 residues: CASKMDTGYTF. Written as DNA, the CDR3 is TGTGCCAGCAAGATGGACACGGGCTACACCTTC. Combining the CDR3 with reference TRBV7-9 and TRBJ1-2 gives the whole variable domain DTGVSQNPRHKITKRGQNVTFRCDPISEHNRLYWYRQTLGQGPEFLTYFQNEAQLEKSRLLSDRFSAERPKGSFSTLEIQRTEQGDSAMYLCASKMDTGYTFGSGTRLTVV.

This clonotype was counted a single time. The rearrangement links TRBV5-1 to TRBJ2-6; maybe TRBD2 (6 bases). The CDR3 is 15 residues long. Germline loops: CDR1 SGHRS, CDR2 YFSETQ. Trimming removed 3 bases from V and 0 bases from J, with 7 bases in between. The CDR3 DNA follows: TGCGCCAGCAGCTCGACTAGCTCTGGGGCCAACGTCCTGACTTTC. It codes for CASSSTSSGANVLTF.

V gene TRBV5-1 combines with J gene TRBJ2-1; 10 nucleotides match TRBD1. V shed 5 bases and J 6 bases; nucleotides not matched to a gene: 8. Germline CDR1 reads SGHRS; CDR2 reads YFSETQ. This CDR3 comprises 15 residues. Written as DNA, the CDR3 is TGCGCCAGCAGTCAAGGGACAGGGGCCCTCAATGAGCAGTTCTTC. Translating it yields CASSQGTGALNEQFF.

In this sample, this clonotype turned up a few times. The chain employs TRBV28 and TRBJ2-7; the D gene is possibly TRBD1 (5 bases). The length of the CDR3 is 12 residues. The germline V gene encodes CDR1 MDHEN and CDR2 SYDVKM. Trimming removed 6 bases from V and 2 bases from J, with 8 bases in between. The CDR3 loop is CASRDTTYEQYF. The CDR3 DNA reads TGTGCCAGCAGGGACACCACCTACGAGCAGTACTTC.

The chain recombines TRBV18 with TRBJ2-7; D is perhaps TRBD1 (6 bases). The ends were cut back, 5 bases at V and 0 bases at J, with 11 bases in the middle. The CDR3 has 14 residues. CDR1 is KGHSH, CDR2 LQKENI, per germline. The CDR3: CASSETGYSYEQYF. The CDR3 DNA reads as TGTGCCAGCTCAGAAACAGGGTACTCCTACGAGCAGTACTTC.

At least ten counts were recorded for this clonotype. The chain combines TRBV4-1 with TRBJ1-1; D is undetermined. Per the germline V gene, CDR1 is MGHRA and CDR2 is YSYEKL. The CDR3 has 11 residues. V lost 3 bases and J lost 8, with 7 bases in between. Here the CDR3 DNA reads TGCGCCAGCAGCCATTCCAAAGAAGCTTTCTTT. Its translation: CASSHSKEAFF.

There are many counts of this clonotype. This sequence joins TRBV5-1 and TRBJ2-7, with D perhaps TRBD2 (6 bases). The CDR3 length is 14 residues. V lost 3 bases and J 5 bases, leaving 15 bases between the germline ends. CDR1 is SGHRS and CDR2 is YFSETQ in the germline V gene. CDR3 nucleotide sequence: TGCGCCAGCAGCTCAGGACTACTCAGCGACGAGCAGTACTTC. This encodes CASSSGLLSDEQYF.

V is TRBV27 and J is TRBJ2-6; D uncertain. This CDR3 contains 18 residues. The V gene's germline CDR1 is MNHEY and CDR2 SMNVEV (reference sequence). V gave up 3 bases and J gave up 1 base, with 16 bases separating them. In nucleotides, the CDR3 is TGTGCCAGCAGTTTCACTCGAACCGTGGCTTCTGGGGCCAACGTCCTGACTTTC. Protein: CASSFTRTVASGANVLTF.

In its sample, this clonotype was seen many times. The chain joins TRBV29-1 to TRBJ2-7; a weak D match, TRBD1 (6 bases). Germline V gene lookup returns CDR1 SQVTM and CDR2 ANQGSEA. V dropped 6 bases and J dropped 3 bases, with 15 bases sitting between them. The CDR3 is 13 amino acids. The DNA of the CDR3 is TGCAGCGTGAGGGTAGGGGGTTTCTACGAGCAGTACTTC. This codes for CSVRVGGFYEQYF.

The chain uses TRBV20-1 and TRBJ2-2; D is possibly TRBD2 (5 bases). CDR1 is DFQATT and CDR2 is SNEGSKA in the germline V gene (reference sequence). The ends were cut back, 5 bases at V and 3 bases at J, with 10 bases in the middle. The CDR3 runs 13 residues. The CDR3 spells CSAPRGYTGELFF. In DNA form, the CDR3 reads TGCAGTGCTCCCAGAGGGTACACCGGGGAGCTGTTTTTT.